This T cell receptor (beta chain) is drawn from a study of T cells after yellow fever vaccination. Findings of the study overall: The booster saw the reappearance of most primary-vaccination clones (96% CD4, 88% CD8).

Concerning this clonotype: Its antigen is unidentified.

5'RACE template switching produced TCR cDNA carrying a universal primer site and UMIs. TCRdb passed the 5' RACE reads through MiXCR, listing each CDR3 protein once. In the table there are 550,000 or so distinct CDR3 sequences, around 21% of which are singletons. CDR3 size: 12 residues. With 5 bases removed from V and 2 bases from J, the gap between germline ends came to 6 bases. Germline CDR1 reads MNHEY; CDR2 reads SVGAGI. This rearrangement joins TRBV6-5 to TRBJ1-1; no reliable D call. The sequence came from a man aged 25-40 years who received the YFV17D yellow fever vaccine. The material was PBMCs, obtained 15 days after the yellow fever booster vaccination. The CDR3 spells CASSHTNTEAFF. In DNA form, the CDR3 reads TGTGCCAGCAGTCACACAAACACTGAAGCTTTCTTT.